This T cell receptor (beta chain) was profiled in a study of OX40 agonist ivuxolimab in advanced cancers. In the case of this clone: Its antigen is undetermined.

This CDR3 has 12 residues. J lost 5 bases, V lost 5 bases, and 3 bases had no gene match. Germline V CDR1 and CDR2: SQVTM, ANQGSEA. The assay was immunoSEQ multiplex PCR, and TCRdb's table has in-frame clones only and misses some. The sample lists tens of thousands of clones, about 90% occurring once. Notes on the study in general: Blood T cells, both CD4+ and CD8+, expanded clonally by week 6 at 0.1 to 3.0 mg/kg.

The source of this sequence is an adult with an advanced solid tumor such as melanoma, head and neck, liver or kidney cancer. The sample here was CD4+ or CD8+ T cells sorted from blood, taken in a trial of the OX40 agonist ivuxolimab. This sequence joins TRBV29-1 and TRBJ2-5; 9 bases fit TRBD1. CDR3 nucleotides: TGCAGCGTTTGGACAGGGGATGAGACCCAGTACTTC. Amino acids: CSVWTGDETQYF.